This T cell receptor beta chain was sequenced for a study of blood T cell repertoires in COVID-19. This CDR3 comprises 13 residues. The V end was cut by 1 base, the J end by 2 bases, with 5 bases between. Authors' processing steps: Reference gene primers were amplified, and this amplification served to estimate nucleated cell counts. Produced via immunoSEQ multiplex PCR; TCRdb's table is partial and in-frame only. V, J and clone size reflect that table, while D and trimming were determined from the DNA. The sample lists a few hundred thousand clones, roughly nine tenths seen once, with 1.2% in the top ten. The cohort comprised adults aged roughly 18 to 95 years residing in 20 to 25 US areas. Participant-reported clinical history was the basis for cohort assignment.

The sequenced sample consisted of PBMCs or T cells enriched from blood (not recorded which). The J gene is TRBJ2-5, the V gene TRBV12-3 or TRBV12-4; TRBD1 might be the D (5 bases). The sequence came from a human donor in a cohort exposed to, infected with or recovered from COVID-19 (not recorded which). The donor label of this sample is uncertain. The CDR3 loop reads CASSLGQQETQYF. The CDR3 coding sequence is TGTGCCAGCAGTTTAGGACAGCAAGAGACCCAGTACTTC.